These 24 T cell receptor beta chains originate from one sample sequenced in a study of pediatric ulcerative colitis. Some clones are missing from TCRdb's copy, which holds only in-frame ones; the method was immunoSEQ multiplex PCR. The sample lists 65,000 or so clones, 85% to 90% seen once, with roughly 3% in the top ten. Material for sequencing was blood. The receptors here all came from a boy aged 5-17 years with severe ulcerative colitis.

Here the CDR3 reads CASSQDLTSGSIKQYF. CDR3 DNA: TGTGCCAGCAGCCAAGATTTGACTAGCGGGAGTATCAAGCAGTACTTC. The chain recombines TRBV4-2 with TRBJ2-7; TRBD2 aligns across 12 bases. Germline CDR1 and CDR2: LGHNA and YNFKEQ. The CDR3 sequence is 16 residues long. The ends lost 0 bases at V and 8 bases at J; junction bases unmatched: 8.

V is TRBV27 and J is TRBJ2-1; 8 nucleotides match TRBD2. The length of the CDR3 is 14 residues. CDR1 is MNHEY, CDR2 SMNVEV, per germline (reference sequence). Trimming took 5 bases from V and 7 from J; bases not matched to a gene: 7. The CDR3 reads CASSLSGSRNEQFF. CDR3 coding DNA: TGTGCCAGCAGTCTGAGCGGGAGTAGGAATGAGCAGTTCTTC.

V is TRBV5-6 and J is TRBJ2-1; 7 bases are a match to TRBD1. The CDR3 extends over 15 amino acids. CDR1 is SGHDT and CDR2 is YYEEEE in the germline V gene. J gave up 6 bases and V 0 bases, and 6 bases lay outside the gene matches. The CDR3 DNA reads TGTGCCAGCAGCTTGGTAGACTGGACAGGCAATGAGCAGTTCTTC. Protein: CASSLVDWTGNEQFF.

The V gene is TRBV11-2, the J gene TRBJ2-1; D might be TRBD1 or TRBD2, each matching 5 bases. The germline V and J ends were trimmed by 8 bases and 15 bases, with 20 bases remaining between them. Germline CDR1 reads SGHAT; CDR2 reads FQNNGV. There are 12 residues in the CDR3. The CDR3 here is CASGGTGTGAFF. CDR3 coding DNA: TGTGCCAGCGGGGGAACCGGGACCGGGGCGTTCTTC. The full variable domain, rest sourced from reference TRBV11-2 and TRBJ2-1, is EAGVAQSPRYKIIEKRQSVAFWCNPISGHATLYWYQQILGQGPKLLIQFQNNGVVDDSQLPKDRFSAERLKGVDSTLKIQPAKLEDSAVYLCASGGTGTGAFFGPGTRLTVL.

The rearrangement links TRBV2 to TRBJ2-3; 8 nucleotides line up with TRBD1. The CDR3 length is 17 residues. Germline CDR1 reads SNHLY; CDR2 reads FYNNEI. V shed 4 bases and J 4 bases; nucleotides not matched to a gene: 13. The CDR3 nucleotides read TGTGCCAGCAGTGCGACCGGGACAGGAAATAATGCAGATACGCAGTATTTT. Residues: CASSATGTGNNADTQYF.

The chain recombines TRBV11-2 with TRBJ2-2, with unresolved D. Trimming removed 5 bases from V and 6 bases from J, with 13 bases in between. This CDR3 spans 14 amino acids. The germline V gene has CDR1 SGHAT and CDR2 FQNNGV. CDR3 sequence: CASSRLEFAGELFF. The CDR3 region has the DNA TGTGCCAGCAGCCGCCTCGAGTTCGCCGGGGAGCTGTTTTTT.

This CDR3 reads CASSRGTGNQPQHF. In DNA form, the CDR3 reads TGTGCCAGCAGTCGAGGGACAGGCAATCAGCCCCAGCATTTT. The chain joins TRBV6-6 to TRBJ1-5; TRBD1 matches at 7 bases. CDR1 MNHNY and CDR2 SVGAGI come from the germline V gene (reference sequence). Trimming removed 5 bases from V and 2 bases from J; junction bases left unmatched: 3. The CDR3 extends over 14 amino acids.

This clone has a handful of counts. This sequence joins TRBV30 and TRBJ2-7; no clear D. In germline, CDR1 is GTSNPN, CDR2 SVGIG (reference sequence). This CDR3 has 12 residues. The ends were cut back, 0 bases at V and 3 bases at J, with 6 bases in the middle. DNA of the CDR3: TGTGCCTGGAGTGTACGCCTCTACGAGCAGTACTTC. This translates into CAWSVRLYEQYF.

V usage is TRBV6-5 and J usage is TRBJ2-3; TRBD2 aligns across 7 bases. The junction had 8 bases not matched to a gene; V was cut back by 5 bases and J by 6 bases. Germline CDR1 and CDR2: MNHEY and SVGAGI. The CDR3 has 14 amino acids. The CDR3 loop reads CASSQPLLADTQYF. CDR3 sequence (DNA): TGTGCCAGCAGTCAACCACTACTAGCGGATACGCAGTATTTT.

In DNA form, the CDR3 reads TGCGCCAGCAGTCCGCCGACTGGGACTAGCGGGAAATATGATGAGCAGTTCTTC. As protein: CASSPPTGTSGKYDEQFF. The V gene is TRBV23-1, the J gene TRBJ2-1, with TRBD2 matching 13 bases. TRBV23-1 is an open reading frame whose function is uncertain. J gave up 8 bases and V 4 bases, and 14 bases lay outside the gene matches. The CDR3 runs to 18 residues.

This chain uses TRBV7-2 with TRBJ1-1; D not certain. The CDR3 extends over 15 amino acids. Germline values: CDR1 SGHTA, CDR2 FQGNSA. V was cut by 2 bases and J by 0 bases, with 10 bases left in between. The DNA for the CDR3 is TGTGCCAGCAGCTTAAAACCGGGGTTGAACACTGAAGCTTTCTTT. As protein: CASSLKPGLNTEAFF. The whole variable domain, filled in from reference TRBV7-2 and TRBJ1-1, reads GAGVSQSPSNKVTEKGKDVELRCDPISGHTALYWYRQSLGQGLEFLIYFQGNSAPDKSGLPSDRFSAERTGGSVSTLTIQRTQQEDSAVYLCASSLKPGLNTEAFFGQGTRLTVV.

J is TRBJ2-5 and V is TRBV30, with D possibly matching TRBD2 (5 bases). V lost 1 base and J 3 bases, leaving 9 bases between the germline ends. Germline CDR1 reads GTSNPN; CDR2 reads SVGIG (reference sequence). The CDR3 consists of 13 residues. CDR3 bases: TGTGCCTGGAGTGAGGGTAGCGAAGAGACCCAGTACTTC. It specifies CAWSEGSEETQYF.

This chain joins TRBV9 and TRBJ2-1, with D perhaps matching TRBD2 (5 bases). V lost 3 bases to trimming and J lost 5 bases, with 15 bases between them. This CDR3 region has 15 residues. Germline V lookup: CDR1 SGDLS, CDR2 YYNGEE. The CDR3: CASSGSVHADNEQFF. As DNA, the CDR3 is TGTGCCAGCAGCGGTAGCGTACACGCCGACAATGAGCAGTTCTTC.

V and J are TRBV18 and TRBJ1-1; D possibly corresponds to TRBD1 (5 bases). The CDR3 contains 13 residues. Trimming removed 1 base at V and 6 bases at J, with 9 bases between. CDR1 and CDR2 (germline): KGHSH, LQKENI. The CDR3 sequence: CASSPQGTAEAFF. Written as DNA, the CDR3 is TGTGCCAGCTCACCACAGGGGACCGCTGAAGCTTTCTTT.

V usage is TRBV5-1 and J usage is TRBJ2-5; D call uncertain. V was pared by 2 bases and J by 4 bases, with 3 bases between. The length of the CDR3 is 11 residues. Germline V gene sequence: CDR1 SGHRS, CDR2 YFSETQ. CDR3 in amino acids: CASSFRETQYF. CDR3 nucleotide sequence: TGCGCCAGCAGCTTCCGAGAGACCCAGTACTTC.

The genes are TRBV19 and TRBJ2-5; D gene ambiguous. CDR1 is LNHDA and CDR2 is SQIVND in the germline V gene (reference sequence). The CDR3 loop spans 14 amino acids. Trimming took 5 bases from V and 5 from J, leaving 15 bases between them. The CDR3 here is CASSAVPGRETQYF. The CDR3 DNA reads TGTGCCAGTAGTGCCGTCCCCGGACGGGAGACCCAGTACTTC.

CDR3 DNA: TGTGCCAGCAGCTTTTTTGGGGTGAACACCGGGGAGCTGTTTTTT. Encoded protein: CASSFFGVNTGELFF. The V call is TRBV7-9, the J call TRBJ2-2; D ambiguous. This CDR3 region has 15 residues. CDR1 is SEHNR, CDR2 FQNEAQ, per germline (reference sequence). Trimming took off 3 bases at V and 1 base at J, with 9 bases between the two ends. Full variable domain (rest looked up from reference TRBV7-9 and TRBJ2-2): DTGVSQNPRHKITKRGQNVTFRCDPISEHNRLYWYRQTLGQGPEFLTYFQNEAQLEKSRLLSDRFSAERPKGSFSTLEIQRTEQGDSAMYLCASSFFGVNTGELFFGEGSRLTVL.

This clone was seen just once. The genes are TRBV5-1 and TRBJ2-1; 7 nucleotides agree with TRBD2. V dropped 4 bases and J dropped 6; count of bases not matched to a gene: 7. The germline V gene has CDR1 SGHRS and CDR2 YFSETQ. The CDR3 runs 14 residues. The CDR3 spells CASSTGGNFNEQFF. The CDR3 DNA reads as TGCGCCAGCAGCACGGGAGGAAATTTCAATGAGCAGTTCTTC.

This chain connects TRBV23-1 to TRBJ2-7, with D perhaps matching TRBD1 (6 bases). TRBV23-1 falls under the ORF class, with uncertain function. The CDR3 is made up of 17 amino acids. The ends were cut back, 4 bases at V and 2 bases at J, with 21 bases in the middle. The CDR3 region has the DNA TGCGCCAGCAGTCGGGACACCCGGGCCGAAGGAGCCTACGAGCAGTACTTC. It encodes CASSRDTRAEGAYEQYF.

This clone was seen once. This chain joins TRBV19 and TRBJ1-2; D not resolved. The CDR3 runs to 12 residues. Germline V lookup: CDR1 LNHDA, CDR2 SQIVND (reference sequence). V lost 8 bases to trimming and J lost 2 bases, with 9 bases between them. CDR3 amino acids: CASLQKNYGYTF. The CDR3 bases are TGTGCCAGTCTACAGAAGAACTATGGCTACACCTTC.

This chain uses TRBV18 with TRBJ2-7; 7 bases match TRBD2. The CDR3 runs to 14 residues. V shed 6 bases and J 0 bases; nucleotides not matched to a gene: 5. Germline CDR1 and CDR2: KGHSH and LQKENI. CDR3 in DNA: TGTGCCAGCTCGAGAGCGGGATACTCCTACGAGCAGTACTTC. This encodes CASSRAGYSYEQYF.

The rearrangement joins TRBV18 to TRBJ1-1, with D tentatively TRBD1 (6 bases). Trimming pared 6 bases from V and 3 bases from J, leaving 23 bases between. CDR3 length: 17 residues. Germline lookup yields CDR1 KGHSH and CDR2 LQKENI. This chain's CDR3 is CASSPLGSRAGDTEAFF. CDR3 coding DNA: TGTGCCAGCTCCCCCTTGGGAAGCAGGGCAGGGGACACTGAAGCTTTCTTT.

The J gene is TRBJ1-2, the V gene TRBV20-1; 7 nucleotides line up with TRBD1. Trimming removed 5 bases from V and 8 bases from J; junction bases left unmatched: 5. This CDR3 spans 11 amino acids. Germline V gives CDR1 DFQATT, CDR2 SNEGSKA (reference sequence). CDR3 loop: CSAQRTGGYTF. The CDR3 DNA is TGCAGTGCTCAGAGGACAGGCGGCTACACCTTC.

The chain has TRBV13 and TRBJ2-2, with no clear D. The CDR3 has 12 residues. V was shortened by 5 bases and J by 5 bases, with 6 bases between the two germline ends. CDR1 is PRHDT, CDR2 FYEKMQ, per germline (reference sequence). The CDR3 loop reads CASSLETGELFF. The CDR3 nucleotides are TGTGCCAGCAGCCTTGAAACCGGGGAGCTGTTTTTT.